The T cell receptor (beta chain) described here comes from a study of blood T cell repertoires in COVID-19. Background on the study: Whether acute or convalescent, the COVID-19 samples came from the United States, Italy and Spain. The cDNA or gDNA used as material had been derived from T cells, B-cell-depleted T cells, or PBMCs.

The germline V gene encodes CDR1 ENHRY and CDR2 SYGVKD. The CDR3 is made up of 14 amino acids. V was shortened by 0 bases and J by 1 base, with 6 bases between the two germline ends. In the original processing: Amplification with reference gene primers provided the estimates of nucleated cell counts. TCRdb's copy holds only in-frame clones and misses some; the assay was immunoSEQ multiplex PCR. V and J calls and clone size come straight from that table; D and trimming were deduced from the DNA. The sample yields approximately 160,000 clones, 84% seen once. The source is a middle-aged man who had recovered from COVID-19. V and J are TRBV10-3 and TRBJ1-1; tentative D call: TRBD1 (6 bases). Sequences were obtained from peripheral blood. This chain's CDR3 is CAISESTGNTEAFF. The CDR3 bases are TGTGCCATCAGTGAGTCGACAGGGAACACTGAAGCTTTCTTT.